This T cell receptor beta chain was retrieved from a study of blood T cell repertoires in COVID-19. Study information: PBMCs, B-cell-depleted T cells, or T cells provided the cDNA or gDNA that made up the material.

In the original analysis: Estimation of nucleated cell counts was performed using reference gene primer amplification. Some clones are missing from TCRdb's copy, which holds only in-frame ones; the method was immunoSEQ multiplex PCR. The D gene and trimming were derived from the DNA, and the V and J assignments and clone size from that table. The repertoire consists of about 160,000 clones, with roughly 90% occurring once and the leading ten covering 6% to 7.5%. The length of the CDR3 is 12 residues. CDR1 LNHDA and CDR2 SQIVND come from the germline V gene (reference sequence). The V gene lost 3 bases and the J gene lost 9 bases, with 11 bases spanning the gap. Donors in Cohort 3 who had recovered were those with two negative PCRs, healthcare professional clearance, or resolution of their symptoms.

Sequenced sample: PBMCs or T cells enriched from blood (not recorded which). V is TRBV19 and J is TRBJ1-1; a weak D match, TRBD1 (5 bases). The sequence derives from a woman aged 45-59 years who had recovered from COVID-19. The CDR3: CASSIWGDKAFF. The CDR3 DNA sequence: TGTGCCAGTAGTATTTGGGGGGATAAAGCTTTCTTT.